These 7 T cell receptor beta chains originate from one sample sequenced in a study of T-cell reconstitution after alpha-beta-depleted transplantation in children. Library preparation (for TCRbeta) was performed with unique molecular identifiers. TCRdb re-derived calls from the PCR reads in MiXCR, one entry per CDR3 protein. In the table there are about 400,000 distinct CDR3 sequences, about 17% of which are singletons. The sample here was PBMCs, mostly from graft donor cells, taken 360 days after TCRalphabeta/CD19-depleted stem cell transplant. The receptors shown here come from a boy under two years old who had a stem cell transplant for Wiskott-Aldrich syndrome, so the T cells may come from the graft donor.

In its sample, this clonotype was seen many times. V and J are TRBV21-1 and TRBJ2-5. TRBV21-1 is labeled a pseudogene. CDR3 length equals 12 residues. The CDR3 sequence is CASSKEGETQYF. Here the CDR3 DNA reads TGTGCCAGCAGCAAAGAAGGAGAGACCCAGTACTTC.

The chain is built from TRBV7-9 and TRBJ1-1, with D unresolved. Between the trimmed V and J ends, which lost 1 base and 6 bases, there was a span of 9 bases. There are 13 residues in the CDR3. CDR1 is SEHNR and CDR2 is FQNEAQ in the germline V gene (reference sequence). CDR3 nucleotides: TGTGCCAGCAGCTTAGTAGGGTTCCCTGAAGCTTTCTTT. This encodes CASSLVGFPEAFF. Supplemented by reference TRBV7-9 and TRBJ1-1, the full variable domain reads DTGVSQNPRHKITKRGQNVTFRCDPISEHNRLYWYRQTLGQGPEFLTYFQNEAQLEKSRLLSDRFSAERPKGSFSTLEIQRTEQGDSAMYLCASSLVGFPEAFFGQGTRLTVV.

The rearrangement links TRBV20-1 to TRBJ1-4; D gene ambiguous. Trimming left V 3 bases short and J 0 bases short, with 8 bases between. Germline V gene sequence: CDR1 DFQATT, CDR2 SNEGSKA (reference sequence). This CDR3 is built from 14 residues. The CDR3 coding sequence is TGCAGTGCTAGGAGGTTCCCAACTAATGAAAAACTGTTTTTT. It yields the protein CSARRFPTNEKLFF.

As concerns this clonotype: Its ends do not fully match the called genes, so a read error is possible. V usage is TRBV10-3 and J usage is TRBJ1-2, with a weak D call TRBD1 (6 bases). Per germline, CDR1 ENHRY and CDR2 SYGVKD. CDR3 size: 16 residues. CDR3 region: CAIDKTGRTSKYGYTF. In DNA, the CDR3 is TGTGCCATCGATAAGACAGGCCGTACTTCTAAATATGGCTACACCTTC.

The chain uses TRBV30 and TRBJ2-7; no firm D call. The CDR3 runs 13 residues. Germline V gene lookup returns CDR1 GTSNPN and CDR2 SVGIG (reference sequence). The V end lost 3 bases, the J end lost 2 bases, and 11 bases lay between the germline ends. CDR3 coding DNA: TGTGCCTGGAGGGCTCTCCTTCCCTACGAGCAGTACTTC. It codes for CAWRALLPYEQYF.

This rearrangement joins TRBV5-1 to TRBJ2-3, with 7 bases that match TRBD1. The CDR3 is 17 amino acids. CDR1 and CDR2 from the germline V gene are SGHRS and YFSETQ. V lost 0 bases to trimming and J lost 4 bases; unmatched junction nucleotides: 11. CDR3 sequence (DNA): TGCGCCAGCAGCTTGGGGGCTAGCAAGGGGGCCGCAGATACGCAGTATTTT. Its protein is CASSLGASKGAADTQYF.

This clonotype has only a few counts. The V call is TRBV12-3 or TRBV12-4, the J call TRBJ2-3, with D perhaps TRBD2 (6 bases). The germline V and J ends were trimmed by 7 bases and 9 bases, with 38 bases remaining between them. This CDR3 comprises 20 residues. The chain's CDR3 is CASTLPKVHAAGTLLVTQYF. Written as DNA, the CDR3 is TGTGCCAGCACCCTACCTAAAGTCCACGCCGCCGGGACTCTGCTTGTAACGCAGTATTTT.